Below, one TCR beta chain is given with its context. This record comes from a study of blood T cell repertoires in COVID-19. Clones were read by immunoSEQ multiplex PCR, and TCRdb kept only the in-frame ones, dropping some. The table shows approximately 250,000 clones, with about 91% occurring only once. What was sequenced was PBMCs or T cells enriched from blood (not recorded which). This sequence originates from a man aged 40-49 years who had been exposed to COVID-19.

The CDR3 reads CASSRLAGECTGELFF. CDR3 nucleotide sequence: TGTGCCAGCAGCCGACTAGCGGGAGAGTGTACCGGGGAGCTGTTTTTT. J is TRBJ2-2 and V is TRBV21-1; the table names TRBD2, a call not compared with the DNA. TRBV21-1 is annotated as a pseudogene. CDR3 length equals 16 residues.